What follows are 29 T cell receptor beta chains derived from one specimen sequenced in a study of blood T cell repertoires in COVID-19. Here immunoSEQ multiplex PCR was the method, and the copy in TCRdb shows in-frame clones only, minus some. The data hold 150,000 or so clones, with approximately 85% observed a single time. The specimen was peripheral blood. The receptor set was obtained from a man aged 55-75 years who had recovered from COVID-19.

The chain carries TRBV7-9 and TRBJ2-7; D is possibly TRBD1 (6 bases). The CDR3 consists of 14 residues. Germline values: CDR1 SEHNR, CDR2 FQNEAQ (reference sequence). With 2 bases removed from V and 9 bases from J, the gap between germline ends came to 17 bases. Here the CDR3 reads CASSLPSNTGRQYF. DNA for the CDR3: TGTGCCAGCAGCTTACCGAGCAATACAGGGCGGCAGTACTTC.

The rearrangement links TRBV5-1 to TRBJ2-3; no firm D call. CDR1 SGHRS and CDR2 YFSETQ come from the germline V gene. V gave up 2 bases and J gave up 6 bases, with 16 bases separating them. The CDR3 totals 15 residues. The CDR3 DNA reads TGCGCCAGCAGCTTTACGGCGGCGGTTAGTGATACGCAGTATTTT. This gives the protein CASSFTAAVSDTQYF.

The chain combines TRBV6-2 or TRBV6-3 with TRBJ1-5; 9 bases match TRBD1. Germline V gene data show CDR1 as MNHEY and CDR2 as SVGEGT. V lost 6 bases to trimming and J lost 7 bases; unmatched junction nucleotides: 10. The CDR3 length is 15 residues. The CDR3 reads CASSRTGGERQPQHF. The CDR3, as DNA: TGTGCCAGCAGCCGTACAGGGGGCGAGAGGCAGCCCCAGCATTTT.

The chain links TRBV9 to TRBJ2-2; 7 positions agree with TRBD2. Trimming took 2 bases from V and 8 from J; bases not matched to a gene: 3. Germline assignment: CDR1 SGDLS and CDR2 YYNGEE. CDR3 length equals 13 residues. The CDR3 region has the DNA TGTGCCAGCAGCGTTAGGGAGGGAGGGGAGCTGTTTTTT. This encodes CASSVREGGELFF.

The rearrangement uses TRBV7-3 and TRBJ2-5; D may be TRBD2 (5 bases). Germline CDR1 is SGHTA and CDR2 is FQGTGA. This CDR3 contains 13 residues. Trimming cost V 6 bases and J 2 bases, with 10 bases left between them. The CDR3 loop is CASRLTGQETQYF. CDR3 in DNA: TGTGCCAGCAGACTAACGGGGCAAGAGACCCAGTACTTC.

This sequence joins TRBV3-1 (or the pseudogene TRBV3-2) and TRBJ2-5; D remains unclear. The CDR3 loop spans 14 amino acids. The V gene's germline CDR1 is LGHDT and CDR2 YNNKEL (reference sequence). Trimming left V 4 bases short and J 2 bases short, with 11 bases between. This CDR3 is CASSPREAQETQYF. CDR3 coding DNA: TGTGCCAGCAGCCCTCGAGAGGCACAAGAGACCCAGTACTTC.

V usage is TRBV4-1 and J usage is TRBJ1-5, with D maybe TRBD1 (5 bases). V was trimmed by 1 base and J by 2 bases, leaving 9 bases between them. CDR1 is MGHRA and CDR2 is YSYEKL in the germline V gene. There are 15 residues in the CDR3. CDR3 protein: CASSQAQGRNQPQHF. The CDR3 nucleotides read TGCGCCAGCAGCCAAGCGCAGGGCCGCAATCAGCCCCAGCATTTT.

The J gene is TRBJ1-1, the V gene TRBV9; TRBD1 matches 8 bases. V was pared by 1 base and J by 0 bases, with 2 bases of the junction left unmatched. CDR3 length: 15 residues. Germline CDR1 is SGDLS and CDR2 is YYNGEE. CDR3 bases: TGTGCCAGCAGCGTATCGGACAGGGTGAACACTGAAGCTTTCTTT. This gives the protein CASSVSDRVNTEAFF.

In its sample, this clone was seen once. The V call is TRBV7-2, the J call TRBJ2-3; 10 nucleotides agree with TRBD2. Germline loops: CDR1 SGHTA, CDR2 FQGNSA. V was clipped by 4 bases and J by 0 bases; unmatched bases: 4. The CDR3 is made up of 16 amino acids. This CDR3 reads CASSSAAGGSTDTQYF. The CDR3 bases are TGTGCCAGCAGCTCCGCAGCGGGGGGGAGCACAGATACGCAGTATTTT. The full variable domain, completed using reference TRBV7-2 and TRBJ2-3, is GAGVSQSPSNKVTEKGKDVELRCDPISGHTALYWYRQSLGQGLEFLIYFQGNSAPDKSGLPSDRFSAERTGGSVSTLTIQRTQQEDSAVYLCASSSAAGGSTDTQYFGPGTRLTVL.

CDR3 DNA sequence: TGTGCCAGCAGTCTCTCTACCGGACTTAGGGAGGGCTACACCTTC. It is translated as CASSLSTGLREGYTF. The chain links TRBV3-1 (or the pseudogene TRBV3-2) to TRBJ1-2; D gene ambiguous. The CDR3 runs 15 residues. Trimming pared 6 bases from V and 8 bases from J, leaving 22 bases between. Germline-derived CDR1 and CDR2 are LGHDT and YNNKEL (reference sequence).

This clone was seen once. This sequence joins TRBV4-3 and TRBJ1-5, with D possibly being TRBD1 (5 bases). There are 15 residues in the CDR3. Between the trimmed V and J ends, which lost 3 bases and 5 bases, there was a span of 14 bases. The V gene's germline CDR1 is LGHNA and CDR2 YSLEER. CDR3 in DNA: TGCGCCAGCAGCCAGGGCCAGGGTTCCTATCAGCCCCAGCATTTT. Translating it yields CASSQGQGSYQPQHF.

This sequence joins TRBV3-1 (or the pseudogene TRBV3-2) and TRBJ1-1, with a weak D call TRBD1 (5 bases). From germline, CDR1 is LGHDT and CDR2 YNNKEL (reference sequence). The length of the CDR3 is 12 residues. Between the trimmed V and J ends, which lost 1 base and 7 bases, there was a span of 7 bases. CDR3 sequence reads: CASSQAGYEAFF. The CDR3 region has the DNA TGTGCCAGCAGCCAAGCAGGGTATGAAGCTTTCTTT.

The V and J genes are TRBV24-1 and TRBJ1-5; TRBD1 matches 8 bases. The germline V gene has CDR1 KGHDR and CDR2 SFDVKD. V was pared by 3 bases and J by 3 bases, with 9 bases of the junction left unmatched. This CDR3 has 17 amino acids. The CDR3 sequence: CATSDGRQGAHNQPQHF. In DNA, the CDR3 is TGTGCCACCAGTGATGGGAGGCAGGGGGCGCACAATCAGCCCCAGCATTTT.

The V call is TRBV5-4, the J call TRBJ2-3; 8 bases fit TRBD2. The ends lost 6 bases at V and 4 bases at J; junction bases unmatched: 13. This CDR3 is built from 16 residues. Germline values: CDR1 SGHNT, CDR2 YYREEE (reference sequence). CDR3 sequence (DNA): TGTGCCAGCACCCCCGGAGGGGGGCGGGGGGCAGATACGCAGTATTTT. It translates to CASTPGGGRGADTQYF.

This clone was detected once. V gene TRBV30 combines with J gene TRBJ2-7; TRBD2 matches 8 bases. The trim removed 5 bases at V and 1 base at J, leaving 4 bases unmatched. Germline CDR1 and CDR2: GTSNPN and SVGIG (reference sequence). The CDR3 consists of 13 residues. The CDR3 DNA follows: TGTGCCTGGTCGGGAGGGCGGTCCTACGAGCAGTACTTC. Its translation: CAWSGGRSYEQYF.

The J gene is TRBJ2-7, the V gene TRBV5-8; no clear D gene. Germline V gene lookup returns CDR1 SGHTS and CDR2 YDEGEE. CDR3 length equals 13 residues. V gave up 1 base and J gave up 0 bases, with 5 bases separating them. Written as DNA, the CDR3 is TGTGCCAGCAGCTTGCGTAGCTCCTACGAGCAGTACTTC. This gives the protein CASSLRSSYEQYF. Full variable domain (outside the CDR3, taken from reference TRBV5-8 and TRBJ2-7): EAGVTQSPTHLIKTRGQQATLRCSPISGHTSVYWYQQALGLGLQFLLWYDEGEERNRGNFPPRFSGRQFPNYSSELNVNALELEDSALYLCASSLRSSYEQYFGPGTRLTVT.

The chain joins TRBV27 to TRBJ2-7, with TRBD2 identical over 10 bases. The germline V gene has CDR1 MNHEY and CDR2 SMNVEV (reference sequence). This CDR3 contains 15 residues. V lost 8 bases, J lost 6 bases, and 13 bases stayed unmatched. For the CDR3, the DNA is TGTGCCAGCTCCTATACTAGCGGGGAAGTTTCCGAGCAGTACTTC. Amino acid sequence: CASSYTSGEVSEQYF.

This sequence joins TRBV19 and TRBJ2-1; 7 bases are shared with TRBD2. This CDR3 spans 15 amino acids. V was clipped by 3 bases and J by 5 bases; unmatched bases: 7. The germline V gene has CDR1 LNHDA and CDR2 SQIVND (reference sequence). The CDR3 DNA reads TGTGCCAGTAGTATGTCAGCGGGGCCTCACAATGAGCAGTTCTTC. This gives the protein CASSMSAGPHNEQFF.

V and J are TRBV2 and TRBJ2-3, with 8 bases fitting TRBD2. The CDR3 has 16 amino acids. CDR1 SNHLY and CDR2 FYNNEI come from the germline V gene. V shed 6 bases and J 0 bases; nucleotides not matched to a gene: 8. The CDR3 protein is CASSMISGASTDTQYF. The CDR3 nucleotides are TGTGCCAGCAGCATGATTAGCGGGGCTAGCACAGATACGCAGTATTTT. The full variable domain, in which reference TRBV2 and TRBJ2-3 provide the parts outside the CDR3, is EPEVTQTPSHQVTQMGQEVILRCVPISNHLYFYWYRQILGQKVEFLVSFYNNEISEKSEIFDDQFSVERPDGSNFTLKIRSTKLEDSAMYFCASSMISGASTDTQYFGPGTRLTVL.

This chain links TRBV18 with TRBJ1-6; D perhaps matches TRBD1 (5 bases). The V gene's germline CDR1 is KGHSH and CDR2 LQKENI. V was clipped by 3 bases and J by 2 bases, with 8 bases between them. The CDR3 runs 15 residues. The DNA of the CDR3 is TGTGCCAGCTCACCGCAGGGAACCTATAATTCACCCCTCCACTTT. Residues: CASSPQGTYNSPLHF.

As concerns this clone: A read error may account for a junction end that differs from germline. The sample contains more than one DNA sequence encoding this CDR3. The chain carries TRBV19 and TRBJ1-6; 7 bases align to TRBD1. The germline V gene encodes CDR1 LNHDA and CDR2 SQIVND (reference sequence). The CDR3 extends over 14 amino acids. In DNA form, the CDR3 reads TGTGCCAGTAGTAGGGGGACAGCAAATTCACCCCTCCATTTT. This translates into CASSRGTANSPLHF.

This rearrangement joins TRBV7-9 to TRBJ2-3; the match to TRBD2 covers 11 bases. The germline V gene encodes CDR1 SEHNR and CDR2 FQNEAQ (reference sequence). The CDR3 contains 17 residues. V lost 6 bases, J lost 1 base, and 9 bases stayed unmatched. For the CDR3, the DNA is TGTGCCAGCAGTCCTAGCGGGGGGCGTGATGGCACAGATACGCAGTATTTT. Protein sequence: CASSPSGGRDGTDTQYF.

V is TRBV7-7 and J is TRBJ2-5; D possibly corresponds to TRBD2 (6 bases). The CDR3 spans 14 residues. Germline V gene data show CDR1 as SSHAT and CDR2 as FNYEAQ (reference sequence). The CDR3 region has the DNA TGTGCTAGCGGTATAGAAGGGGCTTGGGAGACCCAGTACTTC. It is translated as CASGIEGAWETQYF.

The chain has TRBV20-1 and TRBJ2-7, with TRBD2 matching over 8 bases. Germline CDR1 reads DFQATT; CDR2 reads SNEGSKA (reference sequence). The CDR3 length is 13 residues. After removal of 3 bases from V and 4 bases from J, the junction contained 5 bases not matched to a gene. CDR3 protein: CSASVAGGYEQYF. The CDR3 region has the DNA TGCAGTGCTAGTGTGGCGGGGGGATACGAGCAGTACTTC.

The CDR3 DNA sequence: TGTGCCAGCTCAAACGCGTGGACAGGGGGAAACGAGCAGTACTTC. Residues: CASSNAWTGGNEQYF. This sequence joins TRBV18 and TRBJ2-7; 10 bases fit TRBD1. The CDR3 runs 15 residues. Germline-derived CDR1 and CDR2 are KGHSH and LQKENI. The junction had 9 bases not matched to a gene; V was cut back by 5 bases and J by 5 bases.

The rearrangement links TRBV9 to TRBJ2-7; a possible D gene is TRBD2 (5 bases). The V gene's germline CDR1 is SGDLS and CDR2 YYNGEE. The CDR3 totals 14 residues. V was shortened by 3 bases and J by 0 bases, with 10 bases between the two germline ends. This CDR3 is CASSAGIPSYEQYF. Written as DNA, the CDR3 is TGTGCCAGCAGCGCCGGGATCCCCTCCTACGAGCAGTACTTC.

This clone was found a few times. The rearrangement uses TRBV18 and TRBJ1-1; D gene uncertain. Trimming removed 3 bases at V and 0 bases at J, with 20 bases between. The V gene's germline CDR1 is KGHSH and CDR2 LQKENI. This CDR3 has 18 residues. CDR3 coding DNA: TGTGCCAGCTCACCCATCTCCCGAGAAGGAGTCCTGAACACTGAAGCTTTCTTT. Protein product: CASSPISREGVLNTEAFF.

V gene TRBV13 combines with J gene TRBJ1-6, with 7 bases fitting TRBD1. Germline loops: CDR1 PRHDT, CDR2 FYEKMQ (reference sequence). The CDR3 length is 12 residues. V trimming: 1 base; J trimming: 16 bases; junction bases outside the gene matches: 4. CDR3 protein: CASSLEGARLHF. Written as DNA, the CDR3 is TGTGCCAGCAGCTTAGAGGGGGCAAGGCTCCACTTT. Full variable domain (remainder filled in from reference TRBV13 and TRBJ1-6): AAGVIQSPRHLIKEKRETATLKCYPIPRHDTVYWYQQGPGQDPQFLISFYEKMQSDKGSIPDRFSAQQFSDYHSELNMSSLELGDSALYFCASSLEGARLHFGNGTRLTVT.

Here the CDR3 DNA reads TGTGCCAGCAGCCGCCTAGCGGGGGGGACGAACACCGGGGAGCTGTTTTTT. It codes for CASSRLAGGTNTGELFF. The genes are TRBV11-2 and TRBJ2-2; 12 nucleotides align to TRBD2. CDR3 length: 17 amino acids. The V gene's germline CDR1 is SGHAT and CDR2 FQNNGV. Trimming cost V 5 bases and J 0 bases; bases outside gene matches: 4.